This T cell receptor (beta chain) was identified during a study of regulatory T cells in long-lasting Graves disease. Looking at the study overall: Antithyroid drugs had been taken under 3 months by newly diagnosed Graves' patients.

As to time point: newly diagnosed GD, antithyroid drugs for less than 3 months. With RNA extracted from PBMCs as input, the TCR library was made. General study findings and limits: Owing to a sample size that was small, accuracy may have been reduced. Peripheral blood, not thyroid tissue, was the sole material studied.

This clonotype was counted only a few times. Its antigen is currently unknown. Both iRepertoire HTBI primers and Arm-PCR of CDR3 regions were used to build the TCR beta libraries. TCRdb independently ran MiXCR on the multiplex PCR reads; one entry per CDR3 protein. The sample lists 350,000 to 450,000 distinct CDR3 sequences, over 15% occurring once. Per germline, CDR1 MNHEY and CDR2 SVGAGI. J lost 1 base, V lost 0 bases, and 5 bases had no gene match. This CDR3 spans 16 amino acids. The same sample was also studied in work on T cells in Graves' hyperthyroidism and ophthalmopathy.

The material sequenced was peripheral blood mononuclear cells (PBMCs), taken at new diagnosis, from a patient treated with antithyroid drugs. The TCR sequence derives from a man in his forties with Graves disease. The V gene is TRBV6-5, the J gene TRBJ2-7, with 8 bases matching TRBD1. In DNA form, the CDR3 reads TGTGCCAGCAGTTACTCGGGGACAGGTGGGTCCTACGAGCAGTACTTC. As protein: CASSYSGTGGSYEQYF.